Each of the 18 T cell receptor beta chains below was sequenced from the same sample in a study of response to subunit inactivated influenza vaccine. One entry per CDR3 protein, called by TCRdb with MiXCR from the RT-PCR reads. Of 450,000 to 500,000 distinct CDR3 sequences in the sample, around 9.9% are singletons; the top ten hold approximately 12%. The sequencing here drew on PBMCs from blood, taken roughly 46 days after vaccination. Receptors were obtained from a middle-aged man who received an inactivated influenza vaccine.

V usage is TRBV20-1 and J usage is TRBJ2-7; unclear D gene. Germline V gives CDR1 DFQATT, CDR2 SNEGSKA (reference sequence). There are 15 residues in the CDR3. Trimming removed 0 bases at V and 0 bases at J, with 12 bases between. The CDR3 sequence: CSARDVSRNSYEQYF. The CDR3 nucleotides are TGCAGTGCTAGAGATGTGAGCAGGAACTCCTACGAGCAGTACTTC.

The chain has TRBV7-2 and TRBJ2-2, with 14 bases identical to TRBD2. This CDR3 has 16 amino acids. The germline V gene encodes CDR1 SGHTA and CDR2 FQGNSA. The V gene end was trimmed by 2 bases and the J gene end by 7 bases; junction bases not matched to a gene: 3. The CDR3 loop reads CASSLPGLAGGGELFF. The CDR3 DNA sequence: TGTGCCAGCAGCTTACCTGGACTAGCGGGGGGCGGGGAGCTGTTTTTT. Based on the CDR3 plus reference TRBV7-2 and TRBJ2-2, the full variable domain is GAGVSQSPSNKVTEKGKDVELRCDPISGHTALYWYRQSLGQGLEFLIYFQGNSAPDKSGLPSDRFSAERTGGSVSTLTIQRTQQEDSAVYLCASSLPGLAGGGELFFGEGSRLTVL.

This clonotype was recorded a few times. V usage is TRBV19 and J usage is TRBJ2-2; tentative D call: TRBD1 (7 bases). The CDR3 consists of 16 residues. From germline, CDR1 is LNHDA and CDR2 SQIVND (reference sequence). Deletions cut 4 bases from V and 3 bases from J, with 15 bases between. The CDR3 loop is CASSRRARGDTGELFF. The CDR3 DNA is TGTGCCAGTAGTAGGAGGGCCAGGGGGGACACCGGGGAGCTGTTTTTT.

This clonotype was recorded a few times. V gene TRBV7-9 combines with J gene TRBJ2-7; 9 bases line up with TRBD1. V shed 4 bases, J shed 6 bases, and the junction held 7 bases outside the gene matches. Germline CDR1 and CDR2: SEHNR and FQNEAQ (reference sequence). The CDR3 loop spans 14 amino acids. Here the CDR3 reads CASSSEGQGSEQYF. CDR3 in DNA: TGTGCCAGCAGCTCCGAGGGACAGGGTTCCGAGCAGTACTTC.

This rearrangement joins TRBV5-5 to TRBJ2-2; 7 bases are a match to TRBD1. This CDR3 has 15 residues. V trimming: 6 bases; J trimming: 6 bases; junction bases outside the gene matches: 11. The germline gives CDR1 SGHKS, CDR2 YYEKEE (reference sequence). CDR3 in amino acids: CASNHLTGTAGELFF. The CDR3 DNA reads TGTGCCAGCAACCACTTGACAGGGACCGCCGGGGAGCTGTTTTTT.

This chain connects TRBV4-2 to TRBJ1-6; the match to TRBD1 covers 9 bases. The J segment lost 4 bases and the V segment lost 4 bases, leaving 8 bases of the junction unmatched. The germline V gene encodes CDR1 LGHNA and CDR2 YNFKEQ. This CDR3 comprises 17 residues. The CDR3 nucleotides are TGTGCCAGCAGCCGAATTTTGGACAGGGGATATAATTCACCCCTCCACTTT. It codes for CASSRILDRGYNSPLHF.

The V call is TRBV2, the J call TRBJ2-3; 9 bases are a match to TRBD2. Germline V lookup: CDR1 SNHLY, CDR2 FYNNEI. Germline trimming cut 6 bases from V and 2 bases from J; bases unmatched to any gene: 6. CDR3 length: 15 residues. The CDR3 here is CASRTGTSNTDTQYF. For the CDR3, the DNA is TGTGCCAGCAGGACCGGGACTAGCAACACAGATACGCAGTATTTT. Looking up the rest from reference TRBV2 and TRBJ2-3 gives the full variable domain: EPEVTQTPSHQVTQMGQEVILRCVPISNHLYFYWYRQILGQKVEFLVSFYNNEISEKSEIFDDQFSVERPDGSNFTLKIRSTKLEDSAMYFCASRTGTSNTDTQYFGPGTRLTVL.

The gene calls are TRBV7-9 and TRBJ1-1; TRBD1 is a possible D gene (6 bases). The V and J ends lost 4 bases and 4 bases respectively, with 19 bases between them. The CDR3 covers 16 residues. Germline V gene lookup returns CDR1 SEHNR and CDR2 FQNEAQ (reference sequence). Here the CDR3 reads CASSSPGGSGATEAFF. CDR3 nucleotides: TGTGCCAGCAGCTCACCGGGGGGGTCAGGGGCCACTGAAGCTTTCTTT.

V and J are TRBV4-2 and TRBJ2-2; D unclear. Trimming shortened V by 0 bases and J by 6 bases, and 5 bases separated the two germline ends. This CDR3 has 13 residues. The germline gives CDR1 LGHNA, CDR2 YNFKEQ. CDR3 nucleotide sequence: TGTGCCAGCAGCCAAGATCTAGCCGGGGAGCTGTTTTTT. Residues: CASSQDLAGELFF.

This clonotype was seen more than once but under ten times. The chain couples TRBV20-1 to TRBJ2-5; 9 bases map to TRBD2. This CDR3 has 13 amino acids. V lost 5 bases to trimming and J lost 3 bases; unmatched junction nucleotides: 4. Germline values: CDR1 DFQATT, CDR2 SNEGSKA (reference sequence). Here the CDR3 DNA reads TGCAGTGCTCCCCGCGGGGGGGAAGAGACCCAGTACTTC. This sequence encodes CSAPRGGEETQYF.

This clonotype has only a few counts. The gene calls are TRBV5-1 and TRBJ2-1; the match to TRBD2 covers 7 bases. From germline, CDR1 is SGHRS and CDR2 YFSETQ. V gave up 0 bases and J gave up 4 bases; unmatched junction bases: 7. This CDR3 has 16 amino acids. DNA of the CDR3: TGCGCCAGCAGCTTGGAGGGCGGGAGTAGTTACAATGAGCAGTTCTTC. It translates to CASSLEGGSSYNEQFF.

This clonotype was detected a few times. This chain links TRBV29-1 with TRBJ2-7; TRBD1 aligns across 8 bases. Germline-derived CDR1 and CDR2 are SQVTM and ANQGSEA. The J segment lost 2 bases and the V segment lost 7 bases, leaving 16 bases of the junction unmatched. This CDR3 has 16 amino acids. The DNA for the CDR3 is TGCAGCGGGAATGGAGTCGGGACAGGACATCCCTACGAGCAGTACTTC. Amino acids: CSGNGVGTGHPYEQYF.

The rearrangement joins TRBV6-5 to TRBJ1-5, with 8 nucleotides matching TRBD1. J lost 4 bases, V lost 3 bases, and 5 bases had no gene match. This CDR3 is 15 amino acids long. The germline gives CDR1 MNHEY, CDR2 SVGAGI. The CDR3 region is CASSYRQGKNQPQHF. In DNA form, the CDR3 reads TGTGCCAGCAGTTATCGACAGGGGAAGAATCAGCCCCAGCATTTT.

This clonotype was seen repeatedly, ten times or more. The chain carries TRBV12-3 or TRBV12-4 and TRBJ2-7; weak D call: TRBD1 (6 bases). The CDR3 contains 18 residues. V lost 3 bases, J lost 4 bases, and 25 bases lay in between. The CDR3 is CASSFAGSSRGRKYEQYF. In nucleotides, the CDR3 is TGTGCCAGCAGTTTCGCCGGTAGCTCCAGGGGCCGAAAATACGAGCAGTACTTC.

This chain connects TRBV21-1 to TRBJ2-7; the table's D call TRBD1 went unverified against the DNA. TRBV21-1 has pseudogene status. The CDR3 contains 17 residues. CDR3 loop: CASSKYDPPQARYEQYF. The CDR3 region has the DNA TGTGCCAGCAGCAAATACGACCCCCCCCAGGCGCGCTACGAGCAGTACTTC.

This clonotype appeared many times. The chain links TRBV10-3 to TRBJ2-7, with 9 bases that match TRBD1. Per germline, CDR1 ENHRY and CDR2 SYGVKD. V lost 4 bases to trimming and J lost 5 bases; unmatched junction nucleotides: 12. This CDR3 has 16 amino acids. CDR3 nucleotides: TGTGCCATCAGTGGGACCACTCCGGGACAGGGACACGAGCAGTACTTC. Encoded protein: CAISGTTPGQGHEQYF.

There are a few counts of this clonotype. V and J are TRBV20-1 and TRBJ2-5, with D perhaps TRBD1 or TRBD2 (6 bases each). This CDR3 has 14 residues. Trimming shortened V by 6 bases and J by 3 bases, and 17 bases separated the two germline ends. CDR1 DFQATT and CDR2 SNEGSKA come from the germline V gene (reference sequence). The CDR3 bases are TGCAGTGCCGTGCGAACGGGGGCTAAAGAGACCCAGTACTTC. Translating gives CSAVRTGAKETQYF.

This clonotype was seen ten or more times. V gene TRBV12-3 or TRBV12-4 combines with J gene TRBJ2-3, with D unresolved. CDR3 length: 20 residues. The V end was cut by 5 bases, the J end by 0 bases, with 27 bases between. The CDR3 sequence: CASSPRRRFVQGRSTDTQYF. The DNA for the CDR3 is TGTGCCAGCAGTCCCCGAAGACGGTTCGTTCAAGGAAGGAGCACAGATACGCAGTATTTT.